These T cell receptor beta chains were read from a single sample in a study of vaccination and CD4 T cells after COVID-19. Their target antigens are unknown. TCRdb processed the PCR reads anew with MiXCR; each CDR3 protein has one entry. The table records over 10,000 distinct CDR3 sequences, around 60% of them present only once. Sequencing was done on a sample of CD4+ T cells from blood, cultured in vitro. These receptors came from a human donor who had recovered from COVID-19. CDR3s include the opening cysteine and the closing phenylalanine or tryptophan. Each record gives: J gene, D gene, clone size, V gene, CDR3 length, CDR3 DNA, CDR3 protein. D genes are given only for firm matches. The size of a clone is reported for some rows only, either as once, few or many, or as a class for expanded clones.

TRBJ1-4	-	-	TRBV2	15	TGTGCCACCCGTTATACAGGGAACGCTAATGAAAAACTGTTTTTT	CATRYTGNANEKLFF
TRBJ2-3	-	-	TRBV29-1	12	TGCAGCGTTGGGGGGCGCACAGATACGCAGTATTTT	CSVGGRTDTQYF
TRBJ1-2	-	-	TRBV2	10	TGTGCCAGCAGGGTTTATGGCTACACCTTC	CASRVYGYTF
TRBJ1-2	TRBD1	-	TRBV19	12	TGTGCCAGTAGTATCGACAGGGTCGGCTACACCTTC	CASSIDRVGYTF
TRBJ2-7	-	medium-sized	TRBV6-5	15	TGTGCCAGCAGTTACTGGGCAGGGGGGTTGGACGAGCAGTACTTC	CASSYWAGGLDEQYF
TRBJ1-3	-	-	TRBV6-1	15	TGTGCCAGCAGCCAAACAGGGTACTCTGGAAACACCATATATTTT	CASSQTGYSGNTIYF
TRBJ2-1	TRBD2	-	TRBV24-1	14	TGTGCCACCCGGACTAGCGGGGTTGACAATGAGCAGTTCTTC	CATRTSGVDNEQFF
TRBJ1-2	-	-	TRBV11-2	11	TGTGCCAGCAGCTTAGACTATGGCTACACCTTC	CASSLDYGYTF
TRBJ1-5	-	-	TRBV27	14	TGTGCCAGCAGTTTTCAGGGGAATAGTCAGCCCCAGCATTTT	CASSFQGNSQPQHF
TRBJ1-6	-	few	TRBV19	14	TGTGCCAGTAACATCGGGACGGGTAATTCACCCCTCCACTTT	CASNIGTGNSPLHF